These 11 T cell receptor beta chains came from one sample sequenced in a study of cytomegalovirus exposure and HLA in healthy donors. Assay: immunoSEQ multiplex PCR; the TCRdb copy retains only in-frame clones and omits some. The table has 120,000 or so clones, roughly 88% seen once. The sample taken for sequencing was PBMCs. Receptors originate from a man between 18 and 29 years old in good health and CMV-seronegative.

The chain couples TRBV7-6 to TRBJ1-3; no firm D call. The germline V gene has CDR1 SGHVS and CDR2 FNYEAQ. CDR3 length: 15 residues. V dropped 0 bases and J dropped 0 bases, with 6 bases sitting between them. Here the CDR3 reads CASSLAYNSGNTIYF. In nucleotides, the CDR3 is TGTGCCAGCAGCTTAGCGTACAACTCTGGAAACACCATATATTTT.

This rearrangement joins TRBV5-1 to TRBJ1-5; possible D gene TRBD1, 6 bases. With 4 bases removed from V and 1 base from J, the gap between germline ends came to 15 bases. The germline V gene encodes CDR1 SGHRS and CDR2 YFSETQ. The CDR3 has 16 residues. The DNA for the CDR3 is TGCGCCAGCAGCCCAGGGGACACGTCGAGCAATCAGCCCCAGCATTTT. Residues: CASSPGDTSSNQPQHF.

V is TRBV7-2 and J is TRBJ1-3; D ambiguous. V lost 5 bases and J lost 0, with 11 bases in between. The V gene's germline CDR1 is SGHTA and CDR2 FQGNSA. This CDR3 contains 15 residues. The CDR3 nucleotides are TGTGCCAGCAGCCCCCTGGTTAGCTCTGGAAACACCATATATTTT. It codes for CASSPLVSSGNTIYF.

V and J are TRBV5-4 and TRBJ1-1; a possible D gene is TRBD1 (5 bases). Germline V gene data show CDR1 as SGHNT and CDR2 as YYREEE (reference sequence). V lost 0 bases and J 1 base, leaving 13 bases between the germline ends. The CDR3 consists of 16 residues. In nucleotides, the CDR3 is TGTGCCAGCAGCTTGGGAGCTACAGGTAGGAACACTGAAGCTTTCTTT. As protein: CASSLGATGRNTEAFF.

The chain links TRBV6-5 to TRBJ2-7, with 7 nucleotides matching TRBD2. Per the germline V gene, CDR1 is MNHEY and CDR2 is SVGAGI. V was clipped by 0 bases and J by 4 bases; unmatched bases: 6. This CDR3 spans 15 amino acids. The CDR3 reads CASSYSSGGEYEQYF. For the CDR3, the DNA is TGTGCCAGCAGTTACTCTTCGGGGGGAGAATACGAGCAGTACTTC.

The chain has TRBV6-1 and TRBJ2-7, with 7 bases that match TRBD1. This CDR3 contains 15 residues. The V gene's germline CDR1 is MNHNS and CDR2 SASEGT. V shed 6 bases, J shed 7 bases, and the junction held 15 bases outside the gene matches. The CDR3 loop reads CASRRTGDVSGEQYF. The DNA of the CDR3 is TGTGCCAGCAGGAGAACAGGGGATGTTTCGGGAGAGCAGTACTTC.

This clone was picked up one time. The chain combines TRBV25-1 with TRBJ2-1; TRBD1 matches 8 bases. Germline V lookup: CDR1 MGHDK, CDR2 SYGVNS. This CDR3 has 13 amino acids. Trimming took 7 bases from V and 8 from J; bases not matched to a gene: 7. CDR3 loop: CASTLQGVDEQFF. The CDR3 coding sequence is TGTGCCAGCACGTTACAGGGGGTAGATGAGCAGTTCTTC. Using reference TRBV25-1 and TRBJ2-1 for the parts outside the CDR3, the full variable domain is EADIYQTPRYLVIGTGKKITLECSQTMGHDKMYWYQQDPGMELHLIHYSYGVNSTEKGDLSSESTVSRIRTEHFPLTLESARPSHTSQYLCASTLQGVDEQFFGPGTRLTVL.

The rearrangement links TRBV28 to TRBJ2-4; no reliable D call. Germline V lookup: CDR1 MDHEN, CDR2 SYDVKM. The CDR3 is made up of 11 amino acids. The CDR3 coding sequence is TGTGAGCCCCGGCCAGGAAACATTCAGTACTTC. As protein: CEPRPGNIQYF.

The V call is TRBV7-8, the J call TRBJ2-2; 7 bases line up with TRBD2. The CDR3 is 16 residues long. V shed 4 bases, J shed 1 base, and the junction held 6 bases outside the gene matches. In germline, CDR1 is SGHVS, CDR2 FQNEAQ. CDR3 region: CASSSERDRNTGELFF. DNA for the CDR3: TGTGCCAGCAGCTCAGAGCGGGATAGGAACACCGGGGAGCTGTTTTTT.

This rearrangement joins TRBV19 to TRBJ1-2, with TRBD1 matching 11 bases. Looked up from germline, CDR1 is LNHDA and CDR2 is SQIVND (reference sequence). The CDR3 length is 15 residues. Trimming at V came to 4 bases and at J to 4 bases, leaving 5 bases not matched to a gene. The CDR3 here is CASSTRGQGAYGYTF. CDR3 coding DNA: TGTGCCAGTAGTACGCGAGGACAGGGGGCCTATGGCTACACCTTC.

The chain has TRBV6-1 and TRBJ1-2; 11 nucleotides align to TRBD1. The CDR3 extends over 14 amino acids. J lost 5 bases, V lost 6 bases, and 5 bases had no gene match. CDR1 is MNHNS and CDR2 is SASEGT in the germline V gene. CDR3 bases: TGTGCCAGCAGAGGACAGGGGGCGCGGTATGGCTACACCTTC. Amino acids: CASRGQGARYGYTF.